This TCR beta chain stems from a study of identical twins. This CDR3 is 14 amino acids long. With 2 bases removed from V and 5 bases from J, the gap between germline ends came to 13 bases. Per the germline V gene, CDR1 is SGHRS and CDR2 is YFSETQ. In TCRdb, the 5' RACE reads were re-called with MiXCR into one record per CDR3 protein. Of 1.5 million to 2 million distinct CDR3 sequences listed, around 29% are singletons. The sample taken for sequencing was cord blood. The gene calls are TRBV5-1 and TRBJ2-5; D call uncertain. The sequence was obtained from a newborn girl in good health. CDR3 protein: CASSFQLRLETQYF. The CDR3 DNA sequence: TGCGCCAGCAGCTTCCAGCTAAGGTTGGAGACCCAGTACTTC.